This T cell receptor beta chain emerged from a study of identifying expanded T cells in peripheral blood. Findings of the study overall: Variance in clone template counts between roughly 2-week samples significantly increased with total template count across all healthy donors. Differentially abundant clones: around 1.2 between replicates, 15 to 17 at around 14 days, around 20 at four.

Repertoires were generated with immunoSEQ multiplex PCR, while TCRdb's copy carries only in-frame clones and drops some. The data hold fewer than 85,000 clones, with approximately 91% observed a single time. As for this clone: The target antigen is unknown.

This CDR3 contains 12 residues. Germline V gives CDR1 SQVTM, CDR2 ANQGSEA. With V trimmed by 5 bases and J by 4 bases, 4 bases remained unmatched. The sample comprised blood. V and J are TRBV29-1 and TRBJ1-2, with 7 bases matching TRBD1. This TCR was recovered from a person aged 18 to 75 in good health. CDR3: CSVYRDSYGYTF. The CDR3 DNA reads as TGCAGCGTTTACCGGGACAGCTATGGCTACACCTTC.